Here is one TCR beta chain with its context. What it recognizes is unknown. TCRdb used MiXCR to reprocess the reads, holding one entry per CDR3 protein. The repertoire has under 300,000 distinct CDR3 sequences, around 20% of them found once; the top ten carry around 20%. The CDR3 is 13 amino acids. CDR1 MNHEY and CDR2 SVGAGI come from the germline V gene. V was pared by 6 bases and J by 7 bases, with 13 bases between. The data originate from a study of T cell repertoires in cytomegalovirus infection. Study-wide background: HLA-B-restricted CMV epitopes that are well studied were used alongside recently identified HLA-C-restricted ones. TCR beta signatures that were public indicated CMV infection and matching HLA type.

The sample was cultured PBMCs, taken from culture after CMV antigen stimulation. V gene TRBV6-5 combines with J gene TRBJ2-4; TRBD1 is a possible D gene (6 bases). The sequence came from a human donor in good health (CMV status not recorded). Some clones in this sample may be carry-over from other donors' samples. The CDR3 DNA follows: TGTGCCAGCAGATATACAGGGTTGAACATTCAGTACTTC. As protein: CASRYTGLNIQYF.